This T cell receptor beta chain comes out of a study of T cells expressing NK-cell markers. Study summary: Sorted T-cell subsets CD3+CD56+NKG2C+, CD3+CD56+NKG2C- and CD3+CD56-NKG2C+ were TCR beta-sequenced. One of the eight sequenced donors was seronegative, whereas the other seven were HCMV-seropositive.

The authors generated TCR beta cDNA through 5'RACE template switching with UMIs. Following a re-call of the 5' RACE reads, TCRdb has one entry per CDR3 protein and lacks DNA. The ten most abundant clones cover approximately 12% of a sample with 130,000 to 150,000 distinct CDR3 sequences. Per the germline V gene, CDR1 is SEHNR and CDR2 is FQNEAQ (reference sequence). CDR3 length: 12 residues. The source of this sequence is a man between 18 and 29 years old in good health. This chain uses TRBV7-9 with TRBJ2-1; TCRdb designates TRBD2, a call that cannot be tested without DNA. The sample was blood T cells: a sorted CD56 or NKG2C T cell subset, CD4+ or CD8+ T cells, or bulk PBMC T cells (not recorded which). The CDR3 protein is CASSYGPSPGFF.